The sequence of this T cell receptor beta chain was determined in a study of T-cell reconstitution after alpha-beta-depleted transplantation in children. Molecular barcoding with unique molecular identifiers was used for the TCRbeta library. TCRdb processed the PCR reads anew with MiXCR; each CDR3 protein has one entry. The sample has 100,000 or so distinct CDR3 sequences, 15% to 17% seen once. Germline V lookup: CDR1 ENHRY, CDR2 SYGVKD. Trimming pared 0 bases from V and 7 bases from J, leaving 12 bases between. The CDR3 has 15 residues. The sequence derives from a male patient aged 2 to 9 who had a stem cell transplant for acute lymphoblastic leukemia, so the T cells may come from the graft donor. The starting material was PBMCs, mostly from graft donor cells, obtained 180 days after TCRalphabeta/CD19-depleted stem cell transplant. V gene TRBV10-3 combines with J gene TRBJ2-2; TRBD1 is a possible D gene (6 bases). In DNA form, the CDR3 reads TGTGCCATCAGTGAGTCGTTGGGGGCCGACGGGGAGCTGTTTTTT. Protein product: CAISESLGADGELFF.